The 27 T cell receptor beta chains given below trace back to one sample, sequenced in a study of human T cells and chemical hapten exposure. TCRdb fed the RACE reads into MiXCR, producing one record per CDR3 protein. This sample has about 160,000 distinct CDR3 sequences, with roughly a quarter found just once. This sample's time point: patch test 3, about 24 weeks after DPC sensitization. Treatment indicated: therapeutic diphenylcyclopropenone sensitization with weekly scalp DPC. Sequenced here: whole blood, sampled in connection with sensitization to the hapten diphenylcyclopropenone (DPC). These receptors were collected from a woman between 18 and 30 years old with alopecia areata. Some clones in this sample may be carry-over from other donors' samples.

V gene TRBV18 combines with J gene TRBJ1-1, with TRBD1 matching 7 bases. The trim removed 4 bases at V and 1 base at J, leaving 6 bases unmatched. CDR3 length: 15 residues. CDR1 is KGHSH, CDR2 LQKENI, per germline. CDR3 residues: CASSQRQGRNTEAFF. The CDR3 region has the DNA TGTGCCAGCTCACAAAGACAGGGTAGGAACACTGAAGCTTTCTTT.

The chain joins TRBV25-1 to TRBJ2-1; D is possibly TRBD2 (5 bases). V was clipped by 3 bases and J by 6 bases, with 12 bases between them. The CDR3 sequence is 14 residues long. Per the germline V gene, CDR1 is MGHDK and CDR2 is SYGVNS. CDR3 nucleotide sequence: TGTGCCAGCAGTGAGCCTGGACTTCTCAATGAGCAGTTCTTC. It encodes CASSEPGLLNEQFF.

This sequence joins TRBV4-1 and TRBJ1-5; D not certain. Trimming removed 4 bases at V and 15 bases at J, with 19 bases between. The CDR3 extends over 13 amino acids. Germline CDR1 MGHRA, CDR2 YSYEKL. The CDR3 DNA follows: TGCGCCAGCAGCCCCCTTCTCGGCCTCACCCCGCATTTT. This translates into CASSPLLGLTPHF.

This chain connects TRBV4-1 to TRBJ1-4; D remains ambiguous. Germline V gives CDR1 MGHRA, CDR2 YSYEKL. The CDR3 covers 15 residues. Trimming took off 1 base at V and 0 bases at J, with 6 bases between the two ends. The CDR3 region has the DNA TGCGCCAGCAGCCAAGCCAGGTCAACTAATGAAAAACTGTTTTTT. Translating it yields CASSQARSTNEKLFF.

J is TRBJ2-2 and V is TRBV24-1; D is perhaps TRBD2 (5 bases). CDR1 is KGHDR, CDR2 SFDVKD, per germline. V lost 3 bases and J lost 4, with 8 bases in between. This CDR3 has 14 amino acids. CDR3 sequence: CATSDQTSTGELFF. In DNA, the CDR3 is TGTGCCACCAGTGATCAAACTAGCACCGGGGAGCTGTTTTTT.

The chain couples TRBV18 to TRBJ1-1, with D tentatively TRBD1 (5 bases). CDR3 length: 12 amino acids. The germline CDR1 and CDR2 sequences are KGHSH and LQKENI. V lost 4 bases and J lost 3, with 6 bases in between. The CDR3 region has the DNA TGTGCCAGCTCACGGGGGGACACTGAAGCTTTCTTT. Its translation is CASSRGDTEAFF.

V and J are TRBV7-2 and TRBJ2-3; D unclear. Between the trimmed V and J ends, which lost 5 bases and 6 bases, there was a span of 15 bases. Germline CDR1 is SGHTA and CDR2 is FQGNSA. The CDR3 runs 14 residues. The CDR3 region has the DNA TGTGCCAGCAGCCGTGTTGGGCGGTCGGATACGCAGTATTTT. Amino acids: CASSRVGRSDTQYF.

The rearrangement joins TRBV6-5 to TRBJ1-5, with TRBD1 identical over 9 bases. Germline CDR1 is MNHEY and CDR2 is SVGAGI. The CDR3 length is 14 residues. Trimming removed 6 bases from V and 6 bases from J; junction bases left unmatched: 6. CDR3 nucleotide sequence: TGTGCCAGCAGACAGGGGGCATCGAGTCAGCCCCAGCATTTT. This encodes CASRQGASSQPQHF.

This rearrangement joins TRBV7-9 to TRBJ1-1; D ambiguous. The ends were cut back, 5 bases at V and 11 bases at J, with 12 bases in the middle. The germline V gene has CDR1 SEHNR and CDR2 FQNEAQ (reference sequence). This CDR3 spans 11 amino acids. CDR3 DNA sequence: TGTGCCAGCAGCGCGCGGATGGGGGCTTTCTTT. This gives the protein CASSARMGAFF.

V is TRBV18 and J is TRBJ2-1; 9 bases fit TRBD2. This CDR3 spans 17 amino acids. The V segment lost 0 bases and the J segment 7 bases; nucleotides outside the gene matches: 10. Germline lookup yields CDR1 KGHSH and CDR2 LQKENI. The CDR3: CASSPPVAGVRANEQFF. CDR3 DNA sequence: TGTGCCAGCTCACCACCGGTAGCGGGAGTGCGGGCGAATGAGCAGTTCTTC.

The table lists this clonotype with a count of one. The V call is TRBV25-1, the J call TRBJ1-6, with D perhaps TRBD1 (6 bases). CDR1 is MGHDK, CDR2 SYGVNS, per germline. V was shortened by 3 bases and J by 8 bases, with 14 bases between the two germline ends. The CDR3 consists of 15 residues. In nucleotides, the CDR3 is TGTGCCAGCAGTGATTCCCACAGGGCGGATTCACCCCTCCACTTT. It codes for CASSDSHRADSPLHF.

V usage is TRBV11-2 and J usage is TRBJ2-4; D gene ambiguous. The length of the CDR3 is 14 residues. V lost 4 bases to trimming and J lost 0 bases, with 7 bases between them. The V gene's germline CDR1 is SGHAT and CDR2 FQNNGV. The CDR3 region has the DNA TGTGCCAGCAGCTCCCTCCTAGCCAAAAACATTCAGTACTTC. Protein sequence: CASSSLLAKNIQYF.

The gene calls are TRBV5-5 and TRBJ2-3; TRBD2 is a possible D gene (5 bases). The CDR3 runs 12 residues. Trimming removed 6 bases from V and 4 bases from J, with 9 bases in between. Germline V gives CDR1 SGHKS, CDR2 YYEKEE (reference sequence). The CDR3 sequence is CASTDSADTQYF. CDR3 nucleotide sequence: TGTGCCAGCACCGATAGCGCAGATACGCAGTATTTT.

This rearrangement joins TRBV29-1 to TRBJ2-7; D is uncertain. V lost 5 bases and J 0 bases, leaving 11 bases between the germline ends. Germline V CDR1 and CDR2: SQVTM, ANQGSEA. The CDR3 contains 13 residues. CDR3: CSVLSTDSYEQYF. In DNA, the CDR3 is TGCAGCGTTTTATCCACTGACTCCTACGAGCAGTACTTC.

A few counts support this clonotype. This chain uses TRBV11-2 with TRBJ2-1; tentative D call: TRBD1 (6 bases). V dropped 4 bases and J dropped 2 bases, with 9 bases sitting between them. Per the germline V gene, CDR1 is SGHAT and CDR2 is FQNNGV. CDR3 length equals 14 residues. The CDR3 loop is CASSSRTAYNEQFF. The DNA of the CDR3 is TGTGCCAGCAGCTCGCGGACAGCCTACAATGAGCAGTTCTTC.

This clonotype was detected only a few times. The chain joins TRBV4-3 to TRBJ1-5; D gene uncertain. Germline CDR1 reads LGHNA; CDR2 reads YSLEER. The V and J ends lost 0 bases and 4 bases respectively, with 10 bases between them. The CDR3 runs 15 residues. This chain's CDR3 is CASSQEKGGNQPQHF. CDR3 DNA sequence: TGCGCCAGCAGCCAAGAGAAAGGCGGGAATCAGCCCCAGCATTTT.

CDR3 region: CASSRPDRAGELFF. The CDR3 nucleotides are TGTGCCAGCAGCCGCCCCGACAGAGCCGGGGAGCTGTTTTTT. This chain links TRBV4-2 with TRBJ2-2, with a possible D match to TRBD1 (5 bases). Germline V gene data show CDR1 as LGHNA and CDR2 as YNFKEQ. V was clipped by 4 bases and J by 6 bases, with 12 bases between them. This CDR3 region has 14 residues.

This clonotype appeared a single time. A single base separates this from a much larger clone, so it may be a read error. This chain joins TRBV28 and TRBJ1-2; 7 bases agree with TRBD1. Losses at the gene ends were 3 bases for V and 10 bases for J; bases not matched to a gene: 11. Germline CDR1 reads MDHEN; CDR2 reads SYDVKM. The CDR3 is 14 amino acids. CDR3 sequence (DNA): TGTGCCAGCAGTTTTGAGGGGGCGCGATTTGACTACACCTTC. Its translation is CASSFEGARFDYTF.

This clonotype was counted between two and nine times. The CDR3, as DNA: TGCAGCGCTGAGACAGCCAACACCGGGGAGCTGTTTTTT. Residues: CSAETANTGELFF. This chain connects TRBV29-1 to TRBJ2-2; D may be TRBD1 (5 bases). The CDR3 is 13 residues long. V was clipped by 7 bases and J by 2 bases, with 11 bases between them. Germline assignment: CDR1 SQVTM and CDR2 ANQGSEA.

This clonotype appeared many times. This chain connects TRBV6-2 or TRBV6-3 to TRBJ2-7, with D possibly being TRBD2 (5 bases). There are 15 residues in the CDR3. Germline CDR1 MNHEY, CDR2 SVGEGT. V dropped 7 bases and J dropped 1 base, with 17 bases sitting between them. CDR3 nucleotides: TGTGCCAGCAATTTACGTCGGGGAACTTCCTACGAGCAGTACTTC. This gives the protein CASNLRRGTSYEQYF.

This clonotype was seen only a few times. The chain links TRBV7-2 to TRBJ2-1; a possible D gene is TRBD2 (6 bases). CDR1 and CDR2 from the germline V gene are SGHTA and FQGNSA. The V and J ends lost 5 bases and 12 bases respectively, with 14 bases between them. This CDR3 is 12 amino acids long. The CDR3 reads CASSPTLEGQFF. CDR3 sequence (DNA): TGTGCCAGCAGCCCGACGTTGGAGGGGCAGTTCTTC.

This clonotype has a single count. The chain has TRBV2 and TRBJ2-7; 10 bases fit TRBD1. CDR3 length: 14 residues. V was clipped by 5 bases and J by 7 bases; unmatched bases: 8. Germline loops: CDR1 SNHLY, CDR2 FYNNEI. The CDR3, as DNA: TGTGCCAGCAGTCTACCGGGACAGGGGCCGGAGCAGTACTTC. Translating gives CASSLPGQGPEQYF.

The table lists this clonotype with a few counts. The rearrangement joins TRBV13 to TRBJ1-1, with unresolved D. Trimming took off 7 bases at V and 6 bases at J, with 21 bases between the two ends. CDR3 length equals 15 residues. Per the germline V gene, CDR1 is PRHDT and CDR2 is FYEKMQ (reference sequence). The DNA of the CDR3 is TGTGCCAGCATATCGCCAGCGAGGGTCTGGGCTGAAGCTTTCTTT. As protein: CASISPARVWAEAFF. The complete variable domain, with remaining parts taken from reference TRBV13 and TRBJ1-1, reads AAGVIQSPRHLIKEKRETATLKCYPIPRHDTVYWYQQGPGQDPQFLISFYEKMQSDKGSIPDRFSAQQFSDYHSELNMSSLELGDSALYFCASISPARVWAEAFFGQGTRLTVV.

This clonotype was seen just once. V and J are TRBV6-2 or TRBV6-3 and TRBJ1-2, with D hard to call. The CDR3 is made up of 14 amino acids. Germline values: CDR1 MNHEY, CDR2 SVGEGT. Trimming left V 7 bases short and J 4 bases short, with 16 bases between. The CDR3 bases are TGTGCCAGCACCCTCGACCCCGAGGGCTATGGCTACACCTTC. Amino acids: CASTLDPEGYGYTF.

This chain links TRBV12-3 or TRBV12-4 with TRBJ2-6, with D unclear. V shed 1 base and J shed 3 bases, with 25 bases lying between them. The CDR3 has 21 residues. CDR3 residues: CASSLDATLRVGNRGANVLTF. CDR3 coding DNA: TGTGCCAGCAGTTTAGACGCGACGTTAAGGGTCGGAAACCGTGGGGCCAACGTCCTGACTTTC.

This clonotype was seen a few times. The chain is built from TRBV18 and TRBJ1-1, with D hard to call. V dropped 3 bases and J dropped 1 base, with 6 bases sitting between them. The germline CDR1 and CDR2 sequences are KGHSH and LQKENI. The CDR3 runs to 13 residues. This chain's CDR3 is CASSPKPNTEAFF. CDR3 bases: TGTGCCAGCTCACCGAAACCGAACACTGAAGCTTTCTTT.

The table lists this clonotype with a few counts. The V call is TRBV5-1, the J call TRBJ2-1; 13 bases fit TRBD2. The ends lost 4 bases at V and 4 bases at J; junction bases unmatched: 5. The CDR3 covers 16 residues. CDR1 is SGHRS and CDR2 is YFSETQ in the germline V gene. The CDR3 region is CASSGLAGARYNEQFF. DNA of the CDR3: TGCGCCAGCAGCGGACTAGCGGGGGCAAGATACAATGAGCAGTTCTTC.